Listed below are T cell receptor beta chains from one sample, sequenced in a study of spatial heterogeneity in lung cancer. Using its own MiXCR run on the 5' RACE reads, TCRdb lists one record per CDR3 protein. The sample yields around 30,000 distinct CDR3 sequences, 8.4% seen once. The sample consisted of PBMCs, taken at surgery. All receptors derive from a female donor with early-stage non-small cell lung cancer. Each CDR3 is given with its conserved first and last residue. The D gene is left open where the match is weak. Clone size is not always given. Where it is, it says once, few, many or a class for expanded clones.

j_gene	v_gene	d_gene	abundance	CDR3aa	CDR3nt
TRBJ2-6	TRBV28	-	few	CASSSAVTGANVLTF	TGTGCCAGCAGTTCCGCCGTGACTGGGGCCAACGTCCTGACTTTC
TRBJ2-6	TRBV10-2	-	-	CASGRAQSSGANVLTF	TGCGCCAGCGGCAGGGCTCAGAGCTCTGGGGCCAACGTCCTGACTTTC
TRBJ1-1	TRBV19	-	-	CASSIVTRAPEAFF	TGTGCCAGTAGTATAGTCACCAGGGCCCCTGAAGCTTTCTTT
TRBJ1-4	TRBV5-4	-	few	CASSRAGARTNEKLFF	TGTGCCAGCAGTAGAGCGGGGGCAAGGACTAATGAAAAACTGTTTTTT
TRBJ1-6	TRBV28	TRBD1	many	CASSLQGSLKSPLHF	TGTGCCAGCAGCTTACAGGGGAGCTTAAAGTCACCCCTCCACTTT
TRBJ1-1	TRBV2	-	many	CASSLVRNTEAFF	TGTGCCAGCAGTCTTGTCCGGAACACTGAAGCTTTCTTT
TRBJ2-3	TRBV12-3/TRBV12-4	-	-	CASSLGRGATDTQYF	TGTGCCAGCAGTTTAGGTCGGGGGGCAACAGATACGCAGTATTTT
TRBJ2-2	TRBV7-2	-	-	CVSSPQGVNTGELFF	TGTGTCAGTAGCCCTCAGGGCGTTAACACCGGGGAGCTGTTTTTT
TRBJ1-1	TRBV7-9	TRBD1	-	CASSFLGQGAEAFF	TGTGCCAGCAGCTTCTTAGGACAGGGGGCTGAAGCTTTCTTT
TRBJ2-2	TRBV7-8	TRBD1	-	CASSLVRGQGTGELFF	TGTGCCAGCAGCCTAGTCAGGGGGCAGGGCACCGGGGAGCTGTTTTTT
TRBJ1-3	TRBV12-3/TRBV12-4	TRBD1	many	CASRPPGTGGGSGNTIYF	TGTGCCAGCCGCCCTCCTGGGACAGGCGGGGGCTCTGGAAACACCATATATTTT
TRBJ2-1	TRBV9	-	many	CASSYRGTDYNEQFF	TGTGCCAGCAGCTATCGTGGGACCGATTACAATGAGCAGTTCTTC
TRBJ2-1	TRBV7-3	-	many	CASSLRVAGEQFF	TGTGCCAGCAGCTTAAGGGTCGCGGGTGAGCAGTTCTTC
TRBJ2-3	TRBV4-1	TRBD2	-	CASSLGLAGVWVTDTQYF	TGCGCCAGCAGCCTGGGGCTAGCGGGAGTCTGGGTCACAGATACGCAGTATTTT
TRBJ2-1	TRBV7-6	TRBD1	few	CASSSRQGPANEQFF	TGTGCCAGCAGCTCTCGACAGGGTCCTGCCAATGAGCAGTTCTTC
TRBJ2-3	TRBV24-1	-	few	CATSDKPGVAQYF	TGTGCCACCAGTGATAAGCCCGGGGTGGCGCAGTATTTT
TRBJ2-2	TRBV11-2	-	few	CASEGNTGELFF	TGTGCCAGCGAGGGGAACACCGGGGAGCTGTTTTTT
TRBJ2-1	TRBV9	TRBD2	-	CASSVAVAGGPDEQFF	TGTGCCAGCAGCGTAGCTGTAGCGGGAGGGCCCGATGAGCAGTTCTTC
TRBJ2-1	TRBV5-7	TRBD2	-	CASSCGREGFF	TGTGCCAGCAGCTGCGGGAGGGAGGGGTTCTTC
TRBJ2-5	TRBV20-1	-	many	CSARAVSRETQYF	TGCAGTGCTAGGGCGGTGTCCCGAGAGACCCAGTACTTC
TRBJ2-7	TRBV6-1	-	many	CASSESGEGEQYF	TGTGCCAGCAGTGAATCAGGGGAAGGCGAGCAGTACTTC
TRBJ1-5	TRBV20-1	-	many	CSARVTDIGQPQHF	TGCAGTGCTAGAGTTACGGACATAGGTCAGCCCCAGCATTTT
TRBJ2-2	TRBV5-1	TRBD1	-	CASSTGQANTGELFF	TGCGCCAGCAGCACGGGACAGGCGAACACCGGGGAGCTGTTTTTT
TRBJ2-2	TRBV10-2	TRBD1	few	CASTAGTGMTGELFF	TGCGCCAGCACGGCCGGGACAGGGATGACCGGGGAGCTGTTTTTT
TRBJ1-5	TRBV7-2	-	many	CASSLAPVGYSNQPQHF	TGTGCCAGCAGCTTAGCGCCCGTTGGGTATAGCAATCAGCCCCAGCATTTT
TRBJ2-1	TRBV7-9	TRBD2	many	CASSPRLAGAQNEQFF	TGTGCCAGCAGCCCCCGACTAGCGGGAGCTCAAAATGAGCAGTTCTTC
TRBJ1-6	TRBV27	-	once	CASSLGLGDSYNSPLHF	TGTGCCAGCAGTCTTGGGCTAGGGGATTCCTATAATTCACCCCTCCACTTT
TRBJ1-6	TRBV29-1	TRBD1	-	CSVGGQGTNSPLHF	TGCAGCGTGGGGGGACAGGGCACTAATTCACCCCTCCACTTT
TRBJ1-5	TRBV10-1	-	-	CASSEQPWATLSNQSQHF	TGCGCCAGCAGTGAGCAACCTTGGGCCACCCTTAGCAATCAGTCCCAGCATTTT
TRBJ1-6	TRBV27	-	few	CASSFRGGRDSPLHF	TGTGCCAGCAGTTTCCGCGGAGGGCGGGATTCACCCCTCCACTTT
TRBJ2-3	TRBV27	TRBD1	many	CASSFDRGRGTDTQYF	TGTGCCAGCAGTTTCGACAGGGGGAGAGGCACAGATACGCAGTATTTT
TRBJ2-1	TRBV5-1	TRBD2	many	CAGKAGGPSDEQFF	TGCGCCGGGAAAGCGGGAGGGCCTTCGGATGAGCAGTTCTTC
TRBJ2-2	TRBV14	TRBD1	few	CASSRDSNTGELFF	TGTGCCAGCAGCCGGGACAGCAACACCGGGGAGCTGTTTTTT
TRBJ2-7	TRBV2	-	many	CASSTQGILFGDYEQYF	TGTGCCAGCAGTACCCAAGGGATTTTATTTGGGGACTACGAGCAGTACTTC
TRBJ2-1	TRBV12-3/TRBV12-4	TRBD2	-	CASSLQRLAGGHEQFF	TGTGCCAGCAGTTTACAGAGACTAGCGGGAGGTCATGAGCAGTTCTTC
TRBJ1-6	TRBV30	-	-	CAYRDQFLTLHF	TGTGCCTATCGGGACCAGTTCCTCACCCTCCACTTT
TRBJ2-7	TRBV7-9	-	-	CASSLSYEQYF	TGTGCCAGCAGCTTATCCTACGAGCAGTACTTC
TRBJ1-5	TRBV4-3	-	many	CASSQDLGPNQPQHF	TGCGCCAGCAGCCAAGATCTTGGGCCTAATCAGCCCCAGCATTTT
TRBJ2-1	TRBV7-6	-	-	CASSPIDTNEQFF	TGTGCCAGCAGCCCCATAGATACCAATGAGCAGTTCTTC
TRBJ1-4	TRBV7-2	-	-	CASSLDRADEKLFF	TGTGCCAGCAGCTTAGACAGGGCGGACGAAAAACTGTTTTTT
TRBJ2-3	TRBV12-3/TRBV12-4	TRBD2	-	CASRRRETTDTQYF	TGTGCCAGCCGAAGGCGGGAGACCACAGATACGCAGTATTTT
TRBJ2-2	TRBV6-1	-	many	CASSELPPAGELFF	TGTGCCAGCAGTGAACTGCCTCCCGCCGGGGAGCTGTTTTTT